The 14 T cell receptor beta chains reported below all come from one sample, sequenced in a study of blood T cell repertoires in COVID-19. Produced via immunoSEQ multiplex PCR; TCRdb's table is partial and in-frame only. The sample gives roughly 200,000 clones, approximately 83% of which show up once; 11% is in the top ten. Sample: peripheral blood. The receptors shown here come from a human donor with active or convalescent COVID-19. The donor label of this sample is uncertain.

This clone was counted once. V usage is TRBV27 and J usage is TRBJ2-3; 8 bases match TRBD1. This CDR3 region has 14 residues. CDR1 and CDR2 (germline): MNHEY, SMNVEV (reference sequence). Germline trimming cut 4 bases from V and 1 base from J; bases unmatched to any gene: 1. CDR3 bases: TGTGCCAGCAGTTCAGGGGGCGGCACAGATACGCAGTATTTT. Translation gives CASSSGGGTDTQYF.

This chain uses TRBV5-1 with TRBJ2-1, with D maybe TRBD1 (6 bases). V was trimmed by 1 base and J by 4 bases, leaving 18 bases between them. The CDR3 has 17 residues. CDR1 is SGHRS and CDR2 is YFSETQ in the germline V gene. CDR3: CASSLIMGARGYNEQFF. The CDR3 bases are TGCGCCAGCAGCTTGATCATGGGGGCGAGGGGGTACAATGAGCAGTTCTTC.

This chain connects TRBV27 to TRBJ2-1; TRBD2 aligns across 9 bases. Germline trimming cut 4 bases from V and 7 bases from J; bases unmatched to any gene: 5. The V gene's germline CDR1 is MNHEY and CDR2 SMNVEV (reference sequence). This CDR3 contains 14 residues. The CDR3 reads CASSSKRGVNEQFF. In nucleotides, the CDR3 is TGTGCCAGCAGTTCAAAGCGGGGGGTGAATGAGCAGTTCTTC.

This clone was seen more than once but under ten times. The rearrangement joins TRBV25-1 to TRBJ1-1; D is unresolved. V was clipped by 8 bases and J by 5 bases, with 15 bases between them. The CDR3 totals 13 residues. Per the germline V gene, CDR1 is MGHDK and CDR2 is SYGVNS. The CDR3 sequence: CASESLGRTEAFF. CDR3 in DNA: TGTGCCAGCGAATCATTGGGCAGGACTGAAGCTTTCTTT.

The CDR3 coding sequence is TGTGCCAGCAGTTACTTTTGGGACAATTCTAATGAGGCTTTCTTT. Residues: CASSYFWDNSNEAFF. J is TRBJ1-1 and V is TRBV6-5, with a tentative D call TRBD1 (6 bases). This CDR3 region has 15 residues. Germline values: CDR1 MNHEY, CDR2 SVGAGI. V lost 1 base to trimming and J lost 11 bases, with 20 bases between them.

The rearrangement uses TRBV28 and TRBJ2-7; a possible D gene is TRBD2 (6 bases). Trimming removed 8 bases from V and 0 bases from J, with 8 bases in between. The CDR3 has 12 residues. Germline V gene data show CDR1 as MDHEN and CDR2 as SYDVKM. The CDR3 loop reads CASGRSSYEQYF. In nucleotides, the CDR3 is TGTGCCAGCGGGAGGAGCTCCTACGAGCAGTACTTC.

The V call is TRBV6-5, the J call TRBJ1-2, with 10 bases matching TRBD1. Germline values: CDR1 MNHEY, CDR2 SVGAGI. V lost 2 bases, J lost 5 bases, and 2 bases stayed unmatched. CDR3 length: 14 amino acids. The CDR3 nucleotides read TGTGCCAGCAGTTACCGGGACAGGGGATATGGCTACACCTTC. It encodes CASSYRDRGYGYTF.

The rearrangement uses TRBV28 and TRBJ1-3; D is uncertain. The ends were cut back, 6 bases at V and 2 bases at J, with 26 bases in the middle. Per germline, CDR1 MDHEN and CDR2 SYDVKM. This CDR3 region has 19 residues. Written as DNA, the CDR3 is TGTGCCAGCAGCTCCTTCCACACCTCGGCGGGCTATCCTGGAAACACCATATATTTT. This gives the protein CASSSFHTSAGYPGNTIYF.

The gene calls are TRBV14 and TRBJ2-3; 12 bases are a match to TRBD2. V gave up 1 base and J gave up 8 bases; unmatched junction bases: 4. Germline loops: CDR1 SGHDN, CDR2 FVKESK. CDR3 length equals 15 residues. The CDR3 here is CASSQVPSGGATQYF. For the CDR3, the DNA is TGTGCCAGCAGCCAAGTACCTAGCGGGGGGGCTACGCAGTATTTT.

For the CDR3, the DNA is TGTGCCGGACATAGCGGGAGGGCCCCGGGAGAGACCCAGTACTTC. Translated: CAGHSGRAPGETQYF. The genes are TRBV30 and TRBJ2-5; TRBD2 agrees at 11 bases. Unmatched junction bases numbered 12, after V lost 8 bases and J lost 4 bases. The CDR3 is 15 amino acids. CDR1 and CDR2 (germline): GTSNPN, SVGIG (reference sequence).

V and J are TRBV2 and TRBJ2-1; 11 bases are shared with TRBD2. Per germline, CDR1 SNHLY and CDR2 FYNNEI. CDR3 length equals 15 residues. The J segment lost 4 bases and the V segment lost 2 bases, leaving 1 base of the junction unmatched. Here the CDR3 reads CASSETSGGYNEQFF. The DNA of the CDR3 is TGTGCCAGCAGTGAAACTAGCGGGGGTTACAATGAGCAGTTCTTC.

This clone was detected a few times. At one end the junction does not follow the germline gene, possibly because of a read error. The chain recombines TRBV19 with TRBJ2-5, with 9 positions matching TRBD2. CDR3 length: 14 amino acids. CDR1 is LNHDA and CDR2 is SQIVND in the germline V gene (reference sequence). The CDR3, as DNA: TGTGCCAGTAGGTCTAGCGGGGCTCAAGATACCCAGTACTTC. Protein product: CASRSSGAQDTQYF. The full variable domain, its missing parts supplied by reference TRBV19 and TRBJ2-5, is DGGITQSPKYLFRKEGQNVTLSCEQNLNHDAMYWYRQDPGQGLRLIYYSQIVNDFQKGDIAEGYSVSREKKESFPLTVTSAQKNPTAFYLCASRSSGAQDTQYFGPGTRLLVL.

V gene TRBV6-5 combines with J gene TRBJ1-1; D is undetermined. The CDR3 runs 13 residues. V gave up 8 bases and J gave up 3 bases, with 13 bases separating them. Germline V gene data show CDR1 as MNHEY and CDR2 as SVGAGI. For the CDR3, the DNA is TGTGCCAGCGGGAGAAGGTCAGACACTGAAGCTTTCTTT. Translated: CASGRRSDTEAFF.

The chain links TRBV28 to TRBJ2-3; 15 bases match TRBD2. CDR3 length: 18 amino acids. CDR1 is MDHEN and CDR2 is SYDVKM in the germline V gene. V lost 5 bases to trimming and J lost 6 bases; unmatched junction nucleotides: 12. CDR3 amino acids: CASSLSYGLAGGLDTQYF. CDR3 sequence (DNA): TGTGCCAGCAGTCTAAGTTACGGACTAGCGGGAGGGCTTGATACGCAGTATTTT.